Listed below are T cell receptor beta chains from one sample, sequenced in a study of OX40 agonist ivuxolimab in advanced cancers. Some clones are missing from TCRdb's copy, which holds only in-frame ones; the method was immunoSEQ multiplex PCR. The top ten hold 30% to 35% of the sample, which has tens of thousands of clones, more than 65% seen once. Sample: CD4+ or CD8+ T cells sorted from blood, taken in a trial of the OX40 agonist ivuxolimab. The receptors originated from an adult with an advanced solid tumor such as melanoma, head and neck, liver or kidney cancer. CDR3s include the opening cysteine and the closing phenylalanine or tryptophan. D genes are given only for firm matches. Clone size appears in some rows only: once, few, many, or a class for an expanded clone.

>TRBV6-5|TRBD2|few|TRBJ2-5
TGTGCCAGCAGCGGGACTAGCAAAGAGACCCAGTACTTC
CASSGTSKETQYF
>TRBV29-1|.|.|TRBJ2-1
TGCAGCGTTGGGTTGACTGGGAATGAGCAGTTCTTC
CSVGLTGNEQFF
>TRBV11-2|.|.|TRBJ2-7
TGTGCCAGCAGCTTGAGGAAACCCGGGGGCGGTGACGAGCAGTACTTC
CASSLRKPGGGDEQYF
>TRBV30|TRBD2|.|TRBJ2-1
TGTGCCTGGAGGGGGGCTAGCGGGAGTAATGAGCAGTTCTTC
CAWRGASGSNEQFF
>TRBV28|.|.|TRBJ2-3
TGTGCCAGCAGTTTAATTAGTATCACAGATACGCAGTATTTT
CASSLISITDTQYF
>TRBV30|.|once|TRBJ2-2
TGTGCCTGGAGTGTGGAGGGGGCCGGGGAGCTGTTTTTT
CAWSVEGAGELFF
>TRBV6-1|.|.|TRBJ2-1
TGTGCCAGCATGCGGAGCCTCTCCTACAATGAGCAGTTCTTC
CASMRSLSYNEQFF
>TRBV18|.|.|TRBJ2-5
TGTGCCAGCTCACCAAGGGAAGAGACCCAGTACTTC
CASSPREETQYF
>TRBV9|.|once|TRBJ1-4
TGTGCCAGCAGCTCACCCGGACAGAGAGATGAAAAACTGTTTTTT
CASSSPGQRDEKLFF
>TRBV28|.|.|TRBJ1-5
TGTGCCAGCAGAAAAACCCAGGAGCCGTCGCCCCAGCATTTT
CASRKTQEPSPQHF
>TRBV5-4|.|.|TRBJ2-3
TGTGCCAGCAGCAACTCGGGAGATACGCAGTATTTT
CASSNSGDTQYF
>TRBV6-1|TRBD2|.|TRBJ2-1
TGTGCCAGCAGTGAAAGTCTAGCGGGGGTGTACAATGAGCAGTTCTTC
CASSESLAGVYNEQFF
>TRBV28|TRBD2|.|TRBJ2-7
TGTGCCAGCAGTCCGGGACTAGTTACCTACGAGCAGTACTTC
CASSPGLVTYEQYF
>TRBV19|TRBD1|.|TRBJ1-3
TGTGCCAGTAGTTCCGGGACAGGGAAAGGAAACGCCATATATTTT
CASSSGTGKGNAIYF
>TRBV7-9|TRBD1|.|TRBJ2-7
TGTGCCAGCAGCTTAGGTAGGACAGGGGGTCTCTACGAGCAGTACTTC
CASSLGRTGGLYEQYF
>TRBV7-6|TRBD1|.|TRBJ1-1
TGTGCCAGCAGCCCTGCGGGGACAGGGGTAACTGAAGCTTTCTTT
CASSPAGTGVTEAFF
>TRBV9|.|.|TRBJ2-2
TGTGCCAGCAGCTTCCCCGGGTCCGGGGAGCTGTTTTTT
CASSFPGSGELFF
>TRBV6-5|TRBD2|.|TRBJ2-1
TGTGCCAGCAGTTACAGCACTAGCGGGATCTACAATGAGCAGTTCTTC
CASSYSTSGIYNEQFF
>TRBV7-3|.|.|TRBJ1-1
TGTGCCAGCAGCTTAGGAAAGAACACTGAAGCTTTCTTT
CASSLGKNTEAFF
>TRBV6-1|TRBD2|.|TRBJ2-5
TGTGCCAGCAGCGAACCGGGGGGGCGGGAGACCCAGTACTTC
CASSEPGGRETQYF
>TRBV2|.|.|TRBJ1-5
TGTGCCAGCAGTGGTCCTAGAGAGCCCCAGCATTTT
CASSGPREPQHF
>TRBV30|.|once|TRBJ2-5
TGTGCCTGGGGGGGGGCCCGAGAGACCCAGTACTTC
CAWGGARETQYF
>TRBV5-4|TRBD2|once|TRBJ2-1
TGTGCCAGCAGCTTATCAGCGGGAGGGCACAATGAGCAGTTCTTC
CASSLSAGGHNEQFF
>TRBV5-1|TRBD1|once|TRBJ2-7
TGCGCCAGCAGCTTGGATACAGGGGGCAACTACGAGCAGTACTTC
CASSLDTGGNYEQYF
>TRBV5-6|TRBD1|.|TRBJ1-6
TGTGCCAGCAGCTCCCGGGACAGAAATTCACCCCTCCACTTT
CASSSRDRNSPLHF
>TRBV19|TRBD1|.|TRBJ1-1
TGTGCCAGTAGTATGGGACAGGGGATGGGGAACACTGAAGCTTTCTTT
CASSMGQGMGNTEAFF
>TRBV27|.|.|TRBJ1-6
TGTGCCAGCAGTCCCAGCCTCCTTTATAATTCACCCCTCCACTTT
CASSPSLLYNSPLHF
>TRBV25-1|TRBD1|.|TRBJ2-1
TGTGCCAGCGGCTCCGGGACAGGGTTCACTGAGCAGTTCTTC
CASGSGTGFTEQFF
>TRBV2|TRBD1|few|TRBJ1-1
TGTGCCAGCATCCCGGGACAGGAGGTAGCTTTCTTT
CASIPGQEVAFF
>TRBV25-1|.|.|TRBJ1-3
TGTGCCAGCAGTGAATCCCAAGGTGGCTCTGGAAACACCATATATTTT
CASSESQGGSGNTIYF